This section outlines one TCR beta chain sequence together with its context. Its antigen is currently unknown. The CDR3 length is 14 residues. The junction had 8 bases not matched to a gene; V was cut back by 4 bases and J by 5 bases. Germline CDR1 and CDR2: KGHSH and LQKENI. From the 5' RACE reads, TCRdb called clonotypes with MiXCR, one entry per CDR3 protein. In the table there are roughly 130,000 distinct CDR3 sequences, 15% to 20% of which are singletons. These data belong to a study of T-cell memory formation after mild COVID-19. Study-wide results and limits: Later expanders leaned CD4+, whereas clones that contracted between day 15 and 85 were balanced CD4/CD8. Cross-reactive memory appears to have joined, as suggested by some responding clones showing up in pre-infection memory. CD4+ clones that contracted lay mainly in CM and EM; CD8+ ones lay in EMRA.

The chain employs TRBV18 and TRBJ2-7; 7 bases are a match to TRBD1. Material: PBMCs or a T cell subset sorted from them (not recorded which). This TCR came from a man aged 18 to 30 who had mild COVID-19 (a few samples of this study predate the infection). Cell type and time point are not known. CDR3 in amino acids: CASSRRQGVDEQYV. The CDR3, as DNA: TGTGCCAGCTCACGCCGACAGGGAGTCGACGAGCAGTACGTC.